This T cell receptor (beta chain) comes out of a study of technical replicates of blood from a few donors. Germline CDR1 is ENHRY and CDR2 is SYGVKD. The CDR3 spans 13 residues. The J segment lost 5 bases and the V segment lost 6 bases, leaving 4 bases of the junction unmatched. The repertoire was sequenced with immunoSEQ multiplex PCR; TCRdb's copy has only in-frame clones and lacks some. The table lists 14,000 or so clones, around four fifths of them singletons. This sequence originates from a human donor in good health. Sequencing was done on a sample of PBMCs. The chain uses TRBV10-3 and TRBJ2-3; 8 nucleotides align to TRBD2. Here the CDR3 reads CAISPRGGDTQYF. The DNA of the CDR3 is TGTGCCATCAGCCCACGGGGGGGAGATACGCAGTATTTT.